These T cell receptor beta chains were read from a single sample in a study of T cells in Graves' hyperthyroidism and ophthalmopathy. TCRdb analysed the multiplex PCR reads with MiXCR anew, one entry per CDR3 protein. The sample shows 300,000 to 400,000 distinct CDR3 sequences, under 20% of them seen only once. Material for sequencing was blood. The receptors were sampled from a man aged 18 to 30 with Graves' ophthalmopathy. The CDR3 runs from the conserved cysteine through the conserved F or W. A D gene is named only where the DNA matches it firmly. The listing skips clone size in some rows; elsewhere it reads once, few, many or a size class.

TGTGCCAGCTCACCCCCCAGTTCGGGGGATCAGCCCCAGCATTTT,CASSPPSSGDQPQHF,TRBJ1-5,TRBV18,few,-
TGTGCCAGCAGTGATAGGGCTAGCGAGGGAAATACGCAGTATTTT,CASSDRASEGNTQYF,TRBJ2-3,TRBV2,few,-
TGTGCCAGCATCTCCCACGGGGCTGGGGCGGAAAGCACAGATACGCAGTATTTT,CASISHGAGAESTDTQYF,TRBJ2-3,TRBV28,many,-
TGCGCCAGCAGCCACTCTTTAGTGGTATCAGCGGACACTGAAGCTTTCTTT,CASSHSLVVSADTEAFF,TRBJ1-1,TRBV4-1,-,-
TGTGCCAGCAGTTACAGCGACAGGGGCTATGAGCAGTTCTTC,CASSYSDRGYEQFF,TRBJ2-1,TRBV6-1,-,TRBD1
TGTGCCACCAGCAGAGATATGACAGGGATCTATGGCTACACCTTC,CATSRDMTGIYGYTF,TRBJ1-2,TRBV15,-,TRBD1
TGTGCCAGCAGCGCGGGACAGGGCTTTGACGAGCAGTACTTC,CASSAGQGFDEQYF,TRBJ2-7,TRBV6-1,many,TRBD1
TGTGCCAGCAGCTCGGACCAGCTCGCTGGCTACACCTTC,CASSSDQLAGYTF,TRBJ1-2,TRBV7-9,few,-
TGTGCCAGCAGTTCGGGGCAGGTGCTTACCTACGAGCAGTACTTC,CASSSGQVLTYEQYF,TRBJ2-7,TRBV27,many,-
TGCAGCGTTGTATCAGGGGATGATGGCTACACCTTC,CSVVSGDDGYTF,TRBJ1-2,TRBV29-1,many,-
TGTGCCAGCAGTGGACGGGACACCCATCCCCGCCAGTTCTTC,CASSGRDTHPRQFF,TRBJ2-1,TRBV2,many,-
TGTGCCAGCAGCGCGAGTGCGTCCGGGACAGAAGAGACCCAGTACTTC,CASSASASGTEETQYF,TRBJ2-5,TRBV9,few,TRBD1
TGTGCCACCAGCTACAGCTCCTATAATTCACCCCTCCACTTT,CATSYSSYNSPLHF,TRBJ1-6,TRBV15,-,-
TGCAGCGGGACTAGCGGGATCTACAATGAGCAGTTCTTC,CSGTSGIYNEQFF,TRBJ2-1,TRBV20-1,many,TRBD2
TGCGCCAGCAGCCTAAGATTGTCGGGGCTTGGGCAGCCCCAGCATTTT,CASSLRLSGLGQPQHF,TRBJ1-5,TRBV4-1,few,-
TGTGCCAGTAGTAGCCTCCGGGGGGGAGCTGAAGCTTTCTTT,CASSSLRGGAEAFF,TRBJ1-1,TRBV19,-,-
TGCAGTGCTAGAGATCCAGGCCTCTCCACAGATACGCAGTATTTT,CSARDPGLSTDTQYF,TRBJ2-3,TRBV20-1,few,-
TGTGCCAGCAGCCAAGCCCGAGGAGGACGGAACAATGAAGCTTTCTTT,CASSQARGGRNNEAFF,TRBJ1-1,TRBV3-1,-,-
TGTGCCAGCAGTCCAGGACCACCACCCTTGCAACAGTTCTTC,CASSPGPPPLQQFF,TRBJ2-1,TRBV12-3/TRBV12-4,many,-
TGTGCCAGCTCACAGTCGACCCAAGAGACCCAGTACTTC,CASSQSTQETQYF,TRBJ2-5,TRBV18,many,-
TGTGCCAGCAGCTTGGAGGCGAGCGATAATGAGCAGTTCTTC,CASSLEASDNEQFF,TRBJ2-1,TRBV7-9,many,-
TGCGCCAGCGCCGACACCACGAACACCGGGGAGCTGTTTTTT,CASADTTNTGELFF,TRBJ2-2,TRBV5-1,-,-
TGTGCCAGTAGTAGTAGCGGGGGCATCTACAATGAGCAGTTCTTC,CASSSSGGIYNEQFF,TRBJ2-1,TRBV19,few,TRBD2
TGTGCCGCTCCAAAAACAGGGAAAGTGAAGACTGAAGCTTTCTTT,CAAPKTGKVKTEAFF,TRBJ1-1,TRBV11-2,-,-
TGTGCCAGCAGCTTAGCTCTAGCGGAATCCTACGAGCAGTACTTC,CASSLALAESYEQYF,TRBJ2-7,TRBV7-6,many,TRBD2
TGTGCCAGCAGCTTAGGGACAGCGGATGGCTACACCTTC,CASSLGTADGYTF,TRBJ1-2,TRBV7-9,many,-
TGTGCCAGCAGTGGCCTTTTCGGGACAGGGAAAGGCTACACCTTC,CASSGLFGTGKGYTF,TRBJ1-2,TRBV6-1,few,TRBD1
TGTGCCAGCAGCTCGGGGTCCGAGCAGTACTTC,CASSSGSEQYF,TRBJ2-7,TRBV7-9,-,-
TGCGCCAGCAGCTATGGACAGGTCAATGAAAAACTGTTTTTT,CASSYGQVNEKLFF,TRBJ1-4,TRBV5-1,few,TRBD1
TGCGCCAGCAGCCACGGACAGGGACTAGACGAGCAGTACTTC,CASSHGQGLDEQYF,TRBJ2-7,TRBV4-1,-,-
TGTGCCAGCACTTCCCAGGGGGGAAGGTCGCTGTTTTTT,CASTSQGGRSLFF,TRBJ2-2,TRBV7-9,many,-
TGTGCCAGCAGCTATGTTGGACAGGGAGGCACTGAAGCTTTCTTT,CASSYVGQGGTEAFF,TRBJ1-1,TRBV9,many,TRBD1
TGTGCCAGCAGTCTCCCGGCCTTTCCCAATGAGCAGTTCTTC,CASSLPAFPNEQFF,TRBJ2-1,TRBV27,many,-
TGTGCCAGCAGCTTAGCGTCTGCGGATCAGCCCCAGCATTTT,CASSLASADQPQHF,TRBJ1-5,TRBV7-9,few,-
TGTGCCACCGGTGACACGAGCAATCAGCCCCAGCATTTT,CATGDTSNQPQHF,TRBJ1-5,TRBV19,-,-
TGTGCCAGCAGCATCGCCGGGACAGTCACGTACGAGCAGTACTTC,CASSIAGTVTYEQYF,TRBJ2-7,TRBV5-5,many,TRBD1
TGCAGTGCTAGAGACCCAGGGGATCAGCCCCAGCATTTT,CSARDPGDQPQHF,TRBJ1-5,TRBV20-1,many,-
TGTGCCATCAGCCAAGCGCAGTATGGCTACACCTTC,CAISQAQYGYTF,TRBJ1-2,TRBV10-3,-,-
TGTGCCAGCAGAGAGGACAGGGGGCTTGAAGCTTTCTTT,CASREDRGLEAFF,TRBJ1-1,TRBV2,-,TRBD1
TGTGCCAGCAGCCAAACGGCCTACGAGCAGTACTTC,CASSQTAYEQYF,TRBJ2-7,TRBV14,many,-
TGTGCCAGCAGCGTGGGGGGGGGACTCAATGAGCAGTTCTTC,CASSVGGGLNEQFF,TRBJ2-1,TRBV9,few,TRBD2
TGTGCCAGCAGTAGGGGGTCTGGCGCTTTCTTT,CASSRGSGAFF,TRBJ1-1,TRBV12-3/TRBV12-4,many,-
TGCAGTGCCCCGCGGATGGAGAACTATGGCTACACCTTC,CSAPRMENYGYTF,TRBJ1-2,TRBV20-1,many,-
TGCGCCAGCAGCCATGACAGCTATTCCTACGAGCAGTACTTC,CASSHDSYSYEQYF,TRBJ2-7,TRBV5-1,-,-
TGCGCCAGCAGCCAAGGATTACTAGCGGGGGGGCGGAATGAGCAGTTCTTC,CASSQGLLAGGRNEQFF,TRBJ2-1,TRBV4-1,once,TRBD2
TGCAGGCCGGGGGGCTACACCTTC,CRPGGYTF,TRBJ1-2,TRBV20-1,many,-
TGTGCCAGCAGACGGACTAGCGTGGAGACCCAGTACTTC,CASRRTSVETQYF,TRBJ2-5,TRBV12-3/TRBV12-4,many,TRBD2
TGTGCTAGTGGAACAGGGGGCAACTACAATGAGCAGTTCTTC,CASGTGGNYNEQFF,TRBJ2-1,TRBV12-5,many,TRBD1
TGTGCCAGCAGCTTAGTAGTGGGGGGACAGGGGGCGGGTGGCTACACCTTC,CASSLVVGGQGAGGYTF,TRBJ1-2,TRBV7-2,many,TRBD1
TGTGCCAGTCGAAGGGGAGCCCTCTACGAGCAGTACTTC,CASRRGALYEQYF,TRBJ2-7,TRBV6-1,many,-
TGTGCCAGCAGCCCCGAGATGAACACTGAAGCTTTCTTT,CASSPEMNTEAFF,TRBJ1-1,TRBV6-1,few,-
TGCGCCAGCAGTGAGCAGGGGTCGGTTAATTCACCCCTCCACTTT,CASSEQGSVNSPLHF,TRBJ1-6,TRBV10-2,few,-
TGTGCCAGCAGCCCCCTAGTGTATATCACCGGGGAGCTGTTTTTT,CASSPLVYITGELFF,TRBJ2-2,TRBV12-3/TRBV12-4,few,-
TGTGCCAGCTCACCGATTCAGGGGGGGAACACTGAAGCTTTCTTT,CASSPIQGGNTEAFF,TRBJ1-1,TRBV18,-,TRBD1
TGCGCCAGCAACAACGCGGGGGGGAACTATGGCTACACCTTC,CASNNAGGNYGYTF,TRBJ1-2,TRBV5-1,many,-
TGTGCCAGCAGCGGGTCCGGGACAGGTGTCTCTGGGGCCAACGTCCTGACTTTC,CASSGSGTGVSGANVLTF,TRBJ2-6,TRBV9,-,TRBD1
TGTGCCAGCAGCTTACGGAGCACAGATACGCAGTATTTT,CASSLRSTDTQYF,TRBJ2-3,TRBV11-1,many,-